These 10 T cell receptor beta chains were sequenced from one sample in a study of PD-1 blockade in mismatch repair-deficient tumors. TCRdb's table, derived via immunoSEQ multiplex PCR, lists solely in-frame clones and lacks some. The sample lists about 100,000 clones; 70% to 85% were seen once. The sample was peripheral blood, taken 35 to 37 weeks after starting pembrolizumab. These receptors all stem from an adult with mismatch repair-deficient cancer.

This clone came up once. The chain recombines TRBV10-3 with TRBJ2-5, with TRBD1 identical over 8 bases. V trimming: 6 bases; J trimming: 5 bases; junction bases outside the gene matches: 11. Germline CDR1 and CDR2: ENHRY and SYGVKD. The CDR3 runs 15 residues. CDR3 amino acids: CAIRSGTGEQETQYF. CDR3 coding DNA: TGTGCCATCAGGTCTGGGACAGGCGAACAGGAGACCCAGTACTTC.

The chain carries TRBV9 and TRBJ2-1; TRBD1 matches at 9 bases. Germline V lookup: CDR1 SGDLS, CDR2 YYNGEE. Germline trimming cut 0 bases from V and 8 bases from J; bases unmatched to any gene: 6. CDR3 length: 15 amino acids. The CDR3 DNA follows: TGTGCCAGCAGCGTAGCTACGGGGACAGGGTATGAGCAGTTCTTC. Protein product: CASSVATGTGYEQFF.

The chain has TRBV18 and TRBJ2-6; 9 bases map to TRBD1. This CDR3 spans 17 amino acids. The germline CDR1 and CDR2 sequences are KGHSH and LQKENI. Trimming cost V 4 bases and J 0 bases; bases outside gene matches: 4. The CDR3 loop is CASSLGQGPSGANVLTF. The CDR3, as DNA: TGTGCCAGCTCACTGGGACAGGGACCCTCTGGGGCCAACGTCCTGACTTTC. The variable domain in full, completed from reference TRBV18 and TRBJ2-6, reads NAGVMQNPRHLVRRRGQEARLRCSPMKGHSHVYWYRQLPEEGLKFMVYLQKENIIDESGMPKERFSAEFPKEGPSILRIQQVVRGDSAAYFCASSLGQGPSGANVLTFGAGSRLTVL.

The chain has TRBV9 and TRBJ2-7; D uncertain. Germline CDR1 reads SGDLS; CDR2 reads YYNGEE. V was clipped by 4 bases and J by 0 bases, with 11 bases between them. The CDR3 is 14 amino acids. The CDR3 loop reads CASSLRVSSYEQYF. The CDR3 nucleotides are TGTGCCAGCAGCTTAAGGGTGAGCTCCTACGAGCAGTACTTC.

This clone was seen only once. V usage is TRBV5-6 and J usage is TRBJ2-7; D unclear. Trimming cost V 0 bases and J 6 bases, with 7 bases left between them. The CDR3 runs 12 residues. Per the germline V gene, CDR1 is SGHDT and CDR2 is YYEEEE. CDR3 sequence reads: CASSLGPGEQYF. Here the CDR3 DNA reads TGTGCCAGCAGCTTGGGGCCGGGCGAGCAGTACTTC. Supplemented by reference TRBV5-6 and TRBJ2-7, the full variable domain reads DAGVTQSPTHLIKTRGQQVTLRCSPKSGHDTVSWYQQALGQGPQFIFQYYEEEERQRGNFPDRFSGHQFPNYSSELNVNALLLGDSALYLCASSLGPGEQYFGPGTRLTVT.

The table lists this clone with a count of one. The chain carries TRBV2 and TRBJ2-5, with 9 bases identical to TRBD1. CDR1 is SNHLY, CDR2 FYNNEI, per germline. The CDR3 is made up of 13 amino acids. V lost 6 bases and J lost 5; bases outside the gene matches: 4. DNA of the CDR3: TGTGCCAGCAGCCCGGGACAGGGTGAGACCCAGTACTTC. Its protein is CASSPGQGETQYF.

The chain combines TRBV6-5 with TRBJ2-1; 8 positions match TRBD2. CDR3 length: 15 amino acids. The ends lost 6 bases at V and 6 bases at J; junction bases unmatched: 10. The V gene's germline CDR1 is MNHEY and CDR2 SVGAGI. The CDR3 bases are TGTGCCAGCAGGTCGTATACTGCGGGAGGCAATGAGCAGTTCTTC. It is translated as CASRSYTAGGNEQFF.

The CDR3 nucleotides are TGTGCCAGTAATCAGGGGGCCTCCTACAATGAGCAGTTCTTC. Amino acid sequence: CASNQGASYNEQFF. The chain recombines TRBV19 with TRBJ2-1, with 8 bases aligning to TRBD1. V dropped 7 bases and J dropped 0; count of bases not matched to a gene: 2. The CDR3 totals 14 residues. Germline lookup yields CDR1 LNHDA and CDR2 SQIVND (reference sequence).

The chain is built from TRBV6-6 and TRBJ1-2; maybe TRBD1 (6 bases). The CDR3 consists of 12 residues. Germline CDR1 and CDR2: MNHNY and SVGAGI (reference sequence). The V end lost 8 bases, the J end lost 4 bases, and 11 bases lay between the germline ends. CDR3 sequence: CASVGTRYGYTF. As DNA, the CDR3 is TGTGCCAGCGTTGGGACACGCTATGGCTACACCTTC.

The CDR3 nucleotides read TGTGCCAGTAGTCCCCTGGGCTCCTACAATGAGCAGTTCTTC. This sequence encodes CASSPLGSYNEQFF. The rearrangement uses TRBV19 and TRBJ2-1, with unresolved D. The CDR3 extends over 14 amino acids. Between the trimmed V and J ends, which lost 5 bases and 0 bases, there was a span of 8 bases. In germline, CDR1 is LNHDA, CDR2 SQIVND (reference sequence).